Listed below are T cell receptor beta chains from one sample, sequenced in a study of CD8 T cells in ankylosing spondylitis. TCRdb analysed the 5' RACE reads with MiXCR anew, one entry per CDR3 protein. The sample holds just over 150,000 distinct CDR3 sequences, 15% to 20% seen once. The sequenced sample consisted of blood, either unsorted or a sorted T cell fraction (not recorded which). The receptors stem from a male donor with ankylosing spondylitis or in good health (not recorded which). The CDR3 runs from the conserved cysteine through the conserved F or W. A D gene is named only where the DNA matches it firmly. Expanded clones get a size class; other rows say once, few or many, or leave the size out.

j_call: TRBJ2-7
d_call: TRBD2
clone_size: many
v_call: TRBV6-5
cdr3_nt: TGTGCCAGCAGTTACTCGGCTAGCGGGGACTCCTACGAGCAGTACTTC
cdr3_aa: CASSYSASGDSYEQYF

j_call: TRBJ2-3
d_call: TRBD2
clone_size: few
v_call: TRBV5-1
cdr3_nt: TGCGCCAGCAGCCCGAAGACTAGCGGCTACACAGATACGCAGTATTTT
cdr3_aa: CASSPKTSGYTDTQYF

j_call: TRBJ2-5
d_call: -
clone_size: -
v_call: TRBV9
cdr3_nt: TGTGCCAGCAATAGGGCTGTGGAAGAGACCCAGTACTTC
cdr3_aa: CASNRAVEETQYF

j_call: TRBJ2-3
d_call: -
clone_size: many
v_call: TRBV15
cdr3_nt: TGTGCCACCAGCGGGTCTAACACAGATACGCAGTATTTT
cdr3_aa: CATSGSNTDTQYF

j_call: TRBJ2-3
d_call: -
clone_size: few
v_call: TRBV7-9
cdr3_nt: TGTGCCAGCCCAGATACGCAGTATTTT
cdr3_aa: CASPDTQYF

j_call: TRBJ2-1
d_call: TRBD2
clone_size: many
v_call: TRBV20-1
cdr3_nt: TGCAGTGCCCCCTACCGGGGGGAGTCCTACAATGAGCAGTTCTTC
cdr3_aa: CSAPYRGESYNEQFF

j_call: TRBJ2-1
d_call: -
clone_size: many
v_call: TRBV20-1
cdr3_nt: TGCAGTGCTAGAGGCCCATTTGCGGGGCCCCCGACGGTGTTCTTC
cdr3_aa: CSARGPFAGPPTVFF

j_call: TRBJ1-2
d_call: TRBD1
clone_size: many
v_call: TRBV12-3/TRBV12-4
cdr3_nt: TGTGCCAGCAGTTCCGGGACAGCCGCTATTGGCTACACCTTC
cdr3_aa: CASSSGTAAIGYTF

j_call: TRBJ1-4
d_call: -
clone_size: -
v_call: TRBV7-9
cdr3_nt: TGTGCCAGCAGCCCAGCCCTGAGGACATTTCTTAATGAAAAACTGTTTTTT
cdr3_aa: CASSPALRTFLNEKLFF

j_call: TRBJ1-2
d_call: TRBD1
clone_size: few
v_call: TRBV29-1
cdr3_nt: TGCAGCGTTGAGTTGAGGGACAGGAACTATGGCTACACCTTC
cdr3_aa: CSVELRDRNYGYTF

j_call: TRBJ2-1
d_call: -
clone_size: -
v_call: TRBV3-1
cdr3_nt: TGTGCCAGCAGCCAGAACTTGGACTTGCGGGGCAATGAGCAGTTCTTC
cdr3_aa: CASSQNLDLRGNEQFF

j_call: TRBJ2-3
d_call: -
clone_size: -
v_call: TRBV5-4
cdr3_nt: TGTGCCAGCAGCTTGACGTCCAGCACAGATACGCAGTATTTT
cdr3_aa: CASSLTSSTDTQYF

j_call: TRBJ2-1
d_call: TRBD2
clone_size: -
v_call: TRBV20-1
cdr3_nt: TGCAGTGCTATTACGACAGAGGGAGGGTCCTACAATGAGCAGTTCTTC
cdr3_aa: CSAITTEGGSYNEQFF

j_call: TRBJ2-1
d_call: TRBD2
clone_size: -
v_call: TRBV23-1
cdr3_nt: TGCGCCAGCAGTCAAGCGAACCAGGGACTAGCGGGAGTTAGTCACTACAATGAGCAGTTCTTC
cdr3_aa: CASSQANQGLAGVSHYNEQFF

j_call: TRBJ2-2
d_call: -
clone_size: -
v_call: TRBV7-9
cdr3_nt: TGTGCCAGCAGCGGTGCGGGACCCGCGAACACCGGGGAGCTGTTTTTT
cdr3_aa: CASSGAGPANTGELFF

j_call: TRBJ2-2
d_call: -
clone_size: -
v_call: TRBV30
cdr3_nt: TGTGCCTGGAGTGTTCAACTCCTCACCGGGGAGCTGTTTTTT
cdr3_aa: CAWSVQLLTGELFF

j_call: TRBJ2-2
d_call: TRBD2
clone_size: -
v_call: TRBV10-3
cdr3_nt: TGTGCCATCAAAACCTTTGGACTAGCGGGAGCCAACACCGGGGAGCTGTTTTTT
cdr3_aa: CAIKTFGLAGANTGELFF

j_call: TRBJ1-6
d_call: -
clone_size: many
v_call: TRBV20-1
cdr3_nt: TGCAGTGCTAGAGCGCCGGGAACTAATAATTCACCCCTCCACTTT
cdr3_aa: CSARAPGTNNSPLHF

j_call: TRBJ2-2
d_call: -
clone_size: few
v_call: TRBV20-1
cdr3_nt: TGCAGTGCTAGAGTAGGAGGGCCGAACACCGGGGAGCTGTTTTTT
cdr3_aa: CSARVGGPNTGELFF

j_call: TRBJ1-3
d_call: -
clone_size: few
v_call: TRBV28
cdr3_nt: TGTGCCAGCAGTTTTCCCACGGGAGGAAACACCATATATTTT
cdr3_aa: CASSFPTGGNTIYF

j_call: TRBJ1-1
d_call: -
clone_size: many
v_call: TRBV4-1
cdr3_nt: TGCGCCAGCAGCCCCGAACTCGGACGGCAGAGCACTGAAGCTTTCTTT
cdr3_aa: CASSPELGRQSTEAFF

j_call: TRBJ2-1
d_call: -
clone_size: -
v_call: TRBV20-1
cdr3_nt: TGCAGTGCTAGAGGGCGGGCCCGTGTTCGCCGCTACAATGAGCAGTTCTTC
cdr3_aa: CSARGRARVRRYNEQFF

j_call: TRBJ2-7
d_call: -
clone_size: -
v_call: TRBV5-5
cdr3_nt: TGTGCCAGCAGCAACAGGTTTTACGAGCAGTACTTC
cdr3_aa: CASSNRFYEQYF

j_call: TRBJ1-2
d_call: TRBD1
clone_size: few
v_call: TRBV29-1
cdr3_nt: TGCAGCGTTCCAGGGGGATTGGGATATGGCTACACCTTC
cdr3_aa: CSVPGGLGYGYTF

j_call: TRBJ1-4
d_call: -
clone_size: many
v_call: TRBV20-1
cdr3_nt: TGCAGTGCTAGAGATGGGGGGGACATAGAGGAAAAACTGTTTTTT
cdr3_aa: CSARDGGDIEEKLFF

j_call: TRBJ2-1
d_call: -
clone_size: few
v_call: TRBV5-1
cdr3_nt: TGCGCCAGCAGCTTCCTCAGCCAGCGGGTAAACAATGAGCAGTTCTTC
cdr3_aa: CASSFLSQRVNNEQFF

j_call: TRBJ1-6
d_call: -
clone_size: -
v_call: TRBV28
cdr3_nt: TGTACCAGCAGTTTGGGTAATTCACCCCTCCACTTT
cdr3_aa: CTSSLGNSPLHF

j_call: TRBJ1-1
d_call: -
clone_size: many
v_call: TRBV5-5
cdr3_nt: TGTGCCAGCAGCTTGTCAATTCGGGTAAGGACTGAAGCTTTCTTT
cdr3_aa: CASSLSIRVRTEAFF

j_call: TRBJ1-2
d_call: -
clone_size: few
v_call: TRBV10-3
cdr3_nt: TGTGCCATCAGACCTTACGGGGCCTATGGCTACACCTTC
cdr3_aa: CAIRPYGAYGYTF

j_call: TRBJ1-2
d_call: -
clone_size: -
v_call: TRBV6-1
cdr3_nt: TGTGCCAGCAGTCCTCAGGGAGGCTATGGCTACACCTTC
cdr3_aa: CASSPQGGYGYTF

j_call: TRBJ2-7
d_call: TRBD1
clone_size: few
v_call: TRBV23-1
cdr3_nt: TGCGCCAGCAGTCAATCGGGACAGAGGGACGAGCAGTACTTC
cdr3_aa: CASSQSGQRDEQYF

j_call: TRBJ2-3
d_call: -
clone_size: many
v_call: TRBV5-1
cdr3_nt: TGCGCCAGCAAGGAGGCTGGCACAGATACGCAGTATTTT
cdr3_aa: CASKEAGTDTQYF

j_call: TRBJ2-1
d_call: TRBD2
clone_size: many
v_call: TRBV4-1
cdr3_nt: TGCGCCAGCAGCCAAGAGTTAGCTTACAGCGGGAGGATGGGTAATGAGCAGTTCTTC
cdr3_aa: CASSQELAYSGRMGNEQFF

j_call: TRBJ1-5
d_call: -
clone_size: -
v_call: TRBV28
cdr3_nt: TGTGCCAGCAGTCTGGATAATCAGCCCCAGCATTTT
cdr3_aa: CASSLDNQPQHF

j_call: TRBJ2-2
d_call: TRBD2
clone_size: -
v_call: TRBV11-2
cdr3_nt: TGTGCCAGCAGCGTCGGGGGACTAGCGGATATCGCGAACACCGGGGAGCTGTTTTTT
cdr3_aa: CASSVGGLADIANTGELFF

j_call: TRBJ2-5
d_call: TRBD2
clone_size: many
v_call: TRBV12-3/TRBV12-4
cdr3_nt: TGTGCCAGCAGTCGGGGACTAGCGGGAGAAGAGACCCAGTACTTC
cdr3_aa: CASSRGLAGEETQYF

j_call: TRBJ2-7
d_call: -
clone_size: many
v_call: TRBV28
cdr3_nt: TGTGCCAGCAGTTCGGGACTTGTCTACGAGCAGTACTTC
cdr3_aa: CASSSGLVYEQYF

j_call: TRBJ2-1
d_call: TRBD2
clone_size: -
v_call: TRBV7-9
cdr3_nt: TGTGCCAGCAGCGACACTAGCGGGAGATATGAGCAGTTCTTC
cdr3_aa: CASSDTSGRYEQFF

j_call: TRBJ1-1
d_call: -
clone_size: many
v_call: TRBV5-1
cdr3_nt: TGCGCCAGCAGCTTGCAACCTAAAGCCCCGGAGACTGAAGCTTTCTTT
cdr3_aa: CASSLQPKAPETEAFF

j_call: TRBJ2-1
d_call: -
clone_size: many
v_call: TRBV19
cdr3_nt: TGTGCCAGTAGTATAGCGACTAGAACTACTGGCAATGAGCAGTTCTTC
cdr3_aa: CASSIATRTTGNEQFF

j_call: TRBJ2-7
d_call: -
clone_size: -
v_call: TRBV6-1
cdr3_nt: TGTGCCAGCAGGAAGCTGATCAATTCCTACGAGCAGTACTTC
cdr3_aa: CASRKLINSYEQYF

j_call: TRBJ2-2
d_call: -
clone_size: -
v_call: TRBV6-6
cdr3_nt: TGTGCCAGCATCGAACAGGAAAACACCGGGGAGCTGTTTTTT
cdr3_aa: CASIEQENTGELFF

j_call: TRBJ2-3
d_call: TRBD2
clone_size: many
v_call: TRBV20-1
cdr3_nt: TGCAGGCAAGGTAGCGGGAGGTTCTGGGGCACAGATACGCAGTATTTT
cdr3_aa: CRQGSGRFWGTDTQYF

j_call: TRBJ2-7
d_call: TRBD1
clone_size: -
v_call: TRBV29-1
cdr3_nt: TGCAGCGTTGAAGTGGGACAGGGCTACGAGCAGTACTTC
cdr3_aa: CSVEVGQGYEQYF

j_call: TRBJ2-4
d_call: -
clone_size: many
v_call: TRBV18
cdr3_nt: TGTGCCAGCTCACTATCGACACTGATCGACATTCAGTACTTC
cdr3_aa: CASSLSTLIDIQYF

j_call: TRBJ2-2
d_call: -
clone_size: few
v_call: TRBV2
cdr3_nt: TGTGCCAGCAGAAGGACCTCGGGGGCTACCGGGGAGCTGTTTTTT
cdr3_aa: CASRRTSGATGELFF

j_call: TRBJ1-6
d_call: -
clone_size: few
v_call: TRBV14
cdr3_nt: TGTGCCAGCAGACGCGTCGGGAGCTCCTATAATTCACCCCTCCACTTT
cdr3_aa: CASRRVGSSYNSPLHF

j_call: TRBJ1-2
d_call: -
clone_size: many
v_call: TRBV28
cdr3_nt: TGTGCGACCACTAGGGGCGGCTACACCTTC
cdr3_aa: CATTRGGYTF

j_call: TRBJ2-2
d_call: -
clone_size: -
v_call: TRBV12-3/TRBV12-4
cdr3_nt: TGTGCCAGCAGTTTAGTGTCAGGAGGTTCGGGGGAGCTGTTTTTT
cdr3_aa: CASSLVSGGSGELFF

j_call: TRBJ1-1
d_call: TRBD1
clone_size: -
v_call: TRBV20-1
cdr3_nt: TGCAGTGCTAGATCAATCAGGGGGATGAACACTGAAGCTTTCTTT
cdr3_aa: CSARSIRGMNTEAFF

j_call: TRBJ1-2
d_call: -
clone_size: few
v_call: TRBV29-1
cdr3_nt: TGCAGCGTTGAACTAACAGGGTTCTATGGCTACACCTTC
cdr3_aa: CSVELTGFYGYTF

j_call: TRBJ2-5
d_call: -
clone_size: many
v_call: TRBV6-1
cdr3_nt: TGTGCCAGCAGGCGCTCACTCCAAGAGACCCAGTACTTC
cdr3_aa: CASRRSLQETQYF